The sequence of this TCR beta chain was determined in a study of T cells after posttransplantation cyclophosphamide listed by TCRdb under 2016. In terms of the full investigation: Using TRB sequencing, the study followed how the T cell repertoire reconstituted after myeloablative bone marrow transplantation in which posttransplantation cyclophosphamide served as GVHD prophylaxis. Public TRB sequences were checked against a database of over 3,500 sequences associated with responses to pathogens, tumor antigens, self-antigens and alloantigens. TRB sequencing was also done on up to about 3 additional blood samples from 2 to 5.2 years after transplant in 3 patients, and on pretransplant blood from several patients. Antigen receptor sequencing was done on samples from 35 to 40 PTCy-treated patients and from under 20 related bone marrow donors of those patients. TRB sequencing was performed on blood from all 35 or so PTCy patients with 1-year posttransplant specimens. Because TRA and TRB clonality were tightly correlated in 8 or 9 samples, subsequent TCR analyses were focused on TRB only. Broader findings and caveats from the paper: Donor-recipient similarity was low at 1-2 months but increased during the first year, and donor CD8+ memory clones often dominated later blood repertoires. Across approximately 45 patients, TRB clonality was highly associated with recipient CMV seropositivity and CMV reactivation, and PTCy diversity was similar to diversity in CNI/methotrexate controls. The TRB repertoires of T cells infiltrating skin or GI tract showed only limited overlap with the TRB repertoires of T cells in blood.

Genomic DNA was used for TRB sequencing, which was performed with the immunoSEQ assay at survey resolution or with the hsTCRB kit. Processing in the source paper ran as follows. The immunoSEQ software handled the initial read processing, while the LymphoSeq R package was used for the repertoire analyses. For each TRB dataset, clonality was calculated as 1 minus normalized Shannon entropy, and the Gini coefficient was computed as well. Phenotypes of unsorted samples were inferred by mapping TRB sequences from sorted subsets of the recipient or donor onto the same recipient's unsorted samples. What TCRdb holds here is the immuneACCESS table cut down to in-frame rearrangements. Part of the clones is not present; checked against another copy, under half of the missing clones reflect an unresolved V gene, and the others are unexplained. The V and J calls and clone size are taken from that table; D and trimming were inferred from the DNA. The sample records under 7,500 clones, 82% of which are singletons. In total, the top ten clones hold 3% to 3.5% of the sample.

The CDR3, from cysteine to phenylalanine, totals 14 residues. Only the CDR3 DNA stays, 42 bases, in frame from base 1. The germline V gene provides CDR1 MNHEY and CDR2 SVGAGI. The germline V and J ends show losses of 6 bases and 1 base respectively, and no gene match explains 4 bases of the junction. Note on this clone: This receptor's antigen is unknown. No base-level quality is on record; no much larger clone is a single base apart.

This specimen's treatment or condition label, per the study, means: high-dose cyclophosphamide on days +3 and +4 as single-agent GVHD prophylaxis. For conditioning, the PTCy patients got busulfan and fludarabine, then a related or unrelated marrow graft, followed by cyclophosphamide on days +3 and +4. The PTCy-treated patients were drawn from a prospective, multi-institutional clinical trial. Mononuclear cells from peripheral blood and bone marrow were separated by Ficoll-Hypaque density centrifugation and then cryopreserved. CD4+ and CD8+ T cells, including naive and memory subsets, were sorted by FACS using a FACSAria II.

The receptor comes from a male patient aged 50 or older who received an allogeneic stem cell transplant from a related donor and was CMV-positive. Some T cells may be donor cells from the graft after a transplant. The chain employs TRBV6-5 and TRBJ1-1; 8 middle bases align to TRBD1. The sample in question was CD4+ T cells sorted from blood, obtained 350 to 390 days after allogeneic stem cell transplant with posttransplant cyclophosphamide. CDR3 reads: CASRRQGWNTEAFF. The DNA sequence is TGTGCCAGCAGACGACAGGGGTGGAACACTGAAGCTTTCTTT.